These 15 T cell receptor beta chains were all obtained from the same sample, sequenced in a study of blood T cell repertoires in COVID-19. Sequencing was performed with immunoSEQ multiplex PCR; in TCRdb, only in-frame clones are kept and a portion is missing. The table shows 60,000 or so clones, with roughly 84% occurring only once. The source material was peripheral blood. The receptors were gathered from an elderly woman with acute or convalescent COVID-19.

The chain links TRBV19 to TRBJ2-7; 9 bases line up with TRBD1. CDR3 length: 18 residues. Trimming at V came to 6 bases and at J to 4 bases, leaving 19 bases not matched to a gene. Germline assignment: CDR1 LNHDA and CDR2 SQIVND (reference sequence). The CDR3 bases are TGTGCCAGTAGCCCCGGGACAGGGAAGGTTTATGGGTCTTACGAGCAGTACTTC. Its protein product is CASSPGTGKVYGSYEQYF.

The chain is built from TRBV5-5 and TRBJ1-1, with 7 bases that match TRBD1. Looked up from germline, CDR1 is SGHKS and CDR2 is YYEKEE (reference sequence). Losses at the gene ends were 4 bases for V and 8 bases for J; bases not matched to a gene: 5. The CDR3 contains 12 residues. CDR3 nucleotide sequence: TGTGCCAGCAGCCAGAACAGGGGAGAAGCTTTCTTT. Translation gives CASSQNRGEAFF.

The V gene is TRBV5-4, the J gene TRBJ2-1; D is perhaps TRBD1 (5 bases). The CDR3 consists of 13 residues. Germline CDR1 reads SGHNT; CDR2 reads YYREEE (reference sequence). Trimming removed 4 bases at V and 5 bases at J, with 10 bases between. The CDR3 loop reads CASSADSHNEQFF. As DNA, the CDR3 is TGTGCCAGCAGCGCAGACAGTCACAATGAGCAGTTCTTC. The variable domain in full, completed from reference TRBV5-4 and TRBJ2-1, reads ETGVTQSPTHLIKTRGQQVTLRCSSQSGHNTVSWYQQALGQGPQFIFQYYREEENGRGNFPPRFSGLQFPNYSSELNVNALELDDSALYLCASSADSHNEQFFGPGTRLTVL.

This clone was counted once. V and J are TRBV9 and TRBJ1-2; 7 bases fit TRBD1. With V trimmed by 0 bases and J by 2 bases, 10 bases remained unmatched. This CDR3 is built from 17 residues. Germline V gene sequence: CDR1 SGDLS, CDR2 YYNGEE. Here the CDR3 DNA reads TGTGCCAGCAGCGTAGGTTGGGGGACGGGACAGAACTATGGCTACACCTTC. Translation: CASSVGWGTGQNYGYTF.

This chain connects TRBV9 to TRBJ2-7, with TRBD2 matching over 15 bases. Per the germline V gene, CDR1 is SGDLS and CDR2 is YYNGEE. The CDR3 loop spans 17 amino acids. After removal of 6 bases from V and 3 bases from J, the junction contained 10 bases not matched to a gene. The CDR3 loop is CASIGLAGGQIFYEQYF. The CDR3 bases are TGTGCCAGCATCGGACTAGCGGGGGGGCAAATTTTCTACGAGCAGTACTTC.

The V call is TRBV20-1, the J call TRBJ2-7; perhaps TRBD1 as D (6 bases). Germline V gene data show CDR1 as DFQATT and CDR2 as SNEGSKA (reference sequence). Deletions cut 3 bases from V and 2 bases from J, with 11 bases between. There are 13 residues in the CDR3. CDR3 region: CSASDRITYEQYF. The CDR3 DNA sequence: TGCAGTGCTAGTGACAGGATCACCTACGAGCAGTACTTC.

The gene calls are TRBV9 and TRBJ2-7; TRBD1 is a possible D gene (6 bases). Trimming took 0 bases from V and 2 from J, leaving 12 bases between them. The CDR3 is 15 residues long. From germline, CDR1 is SGDLS and CDR2 YYNGEE. DNA for the CDR3: TGTGCCAGCAGCGTAGGGCAGGGGAGTACCTACGAGCAGTACTTC. Translation: CASSVGQGSTYEQYF.

The V and J genes are TRBV29-1 and TRBJ1-2; the D gene is possibly TRBD1 (6 bases). The CDR3 sequence is 14 residues long. V shed 4 bases and J shed 2 bases, with 14 bases lying between them. Germline CDR1 is SQVTM and CDR2 is ANQGSEA. In DNA, the CDR3 is TGCAGCGTTGGCGGGGGCAGAGCAAACTATGGCTACACCTTC. It translates to CSVGGGRANYGYTF. Complete variable domain (other parts from reference TRBV29-1 and TRBJ1-2): SAVISQKPSRDICQRGTSLTIQCQVDSQVTMMFWYRQQPGQSLTLIATANQGSEATYESGFVIDKFPISRPNLTFSTLTVSNMSPEDSSIYLCSVGGGRANYGYTFGSGTRLTVV.

The chain is built from TRBV5-6 and TRBJ2-3; 8 bases are a match to TRBD2. The V gene end was trimmed by 3 bases and the J gene end by 3 bases; junction bases not matched to a gene: 9. Germline V lookup: CDR1 SGHDT, CDR2 YYEEEE. CDR3 size: 16 residues. The CDR3 DNA reads as TGTGCCAGCAGCTCTCAGACTAGCGCAGAGACAGATACGCAGTATTTT. The encoded protein is CASSSQTSAETDTQYF. Combining the CDR3 with reference TRBV5-6 and TRBJ2-3 gives the whole variable domain DAGVTQSPTHLIKTRGQQVTLRCSPKSGHDTVSWYQQALGQGPQFIFQYYEEEERQRGNFPDRFSGHQFPNYSSELNVNALLLGDSALYLCASSSQTSAETDTQYFGPGTRLTVL.

The CDR3 sequence is CASSLASGANTEAFF. For the CDR3, the DNA is TGTGCCAGCAGCTTAGCGTCGGGTGCGAACACTGAAGCTTTCTTT. The gene calls are TRBV7-2 and TRBJ1-1; no clear D gene. V was clipped by 0 bases and J by 1 base, with 9 bases between them. The V gene's germline CDR1 is SGHTA and CDR2 FQGNSA. The CDR3 is 15 amino acids. The complete variable domain, with remaining parts taken from reference TRBV7-2 and TRBJ1-1, reads GAGVSQSPSNKVTEKGKDVELRCDPISGHTALYWYRQSLGQGLEFLIYFQGNSAPDKSGLPSDRFSAERTGGSVSTLTIQRTQQEDSAVYLCASSLASGANTEAFFGQGTRLTVV.

This clone was detected only a few times. This chain joins TRBV24-1 and TRBJ2-5; TRBD1 agrees at 9 bases. CDR3 length: 12 amino acids. The V segment lost 9 bases and the J segment 7 bases; nucleotides outside the gene matches: 5. Per germline, CDR1 KGHDR and CDR2 SFDVKD. The CDR3 sequence: CATRDREGTQYF. The CDR3 bases are TGTGCCACCCGGGACAGGGAAGGGACCCAGTACTTC.

V usage is TRBV2 and J usage is TRBJ1-5; no firm D call. V was pared by 8 bases and J by 3 bases, with 14 bases between. The CDR3 extends over 14 amino acids. The germline CDR1 and CDR2 sequences are SNHLY and FYNNEI. CDR3 sequence (DNA): TGTGCCAGCCGGCGGAACAAGGACAATCAGCCCCAGCATTTT. Translation: CASRRNKDNQPQHF.

V is TRBV11-2 and J is TRBJ1-1; tentative D call: TRBD1 (6 bases). The CDR3 is made up of 14 amino acids. The ends were cut back, 6 bases at V and 2 bases at J, with 13 bases in the middle. The germline V gene has CDR1 SGHAT and CDR2 FQNNGV. CDR3 DNA: TGTGCCAGCAGAAAGGACAGCTTAAACACTGAAGCTTTCTTT. Its translation: CASRKDSLNTEAFF.

V and J are TRBV7-9 and TRBJ1-4; no clear D gene. The CDR3 sequence is 14 residues long. Trimming shortened V by 0 bases and J by 4 bases, and 6 bases separated the two germline ends. Germline V gene data show CDR1 as SEHNR and CDR2 as FQNEAQ (reference sequence). CDR3 sequence (DNA): TGTGCCAGCAGCTTAGCGAGCGATAATGAAAAACTGTTTTTT. Amino acid sequence: CASSLASDNEKLFF.

This clone was detected a few times. The rearrangement joins TRBV2 to TRBJ2-7; D is possibly TRBD1 (6 bases). From germline, CDR1 is SNHLY and CDR2 FYNNEI. The CDR3 consists of 15 residues. Trimming took 1 base from V and 1 from J, leaving 11 bases between them. As DNA, the CDR3 is TGTGCCAGCAGTGAAGACCCGGGACATTCCTACGAGCAGTACTTC. It codes for CASSEDPGHSYEQYF.